Included here is one T cell receptor (beta chain) sequence, with context. This clone's antigen is unknown. No base quality values were provided; no much bigger clone lies one nucleotide off. The CDR1 and CDR2 encoded by the germline V gene are SGHDN and FVKESK. Clipping removes 4 bases from V and 5 bases from J, with 7 as the unmatched junction base count. Including cysteine and phenylalanine, the CDR3 has 15 amino acids. This entry keeps only the CDR3 DNA: 45 bases, framed from base 1. The entry originates in a study of radiotherapy plus CTLA-4 blockade in lung cancer (dated by TCRdb to 2016 to 2018). Background on the whole study: Objective responses occurred in 18% of enrolled patients, and about 33% achieved disease control.

The study tested focal radiation therapy combined with CTLA-4 blockade (ipilimumab) in patients with chemo-refractory metastatic non-small-cell lung cancer. Summary of the overall study and its limitations: After treatment with radiotherapy and ipilimumab, TCR clones that came from tumors expanded in the peripheral blood. The strongest predictors of response, as reported, were early dynamic changes in blood T cell clones along with a rise in serum interferon-beta after radiation.

Library preparation was by the immunoSEQ multiplex PCR assay. The table was pulled from immuneACCESS by TCRdb, which kept in-frame rearrangements only. Such tables lose some clones; where checked, under half of the loss comes from unresolved V genes, and the rest has no known cause. The sample data list roughly 80,000 clones, and about 78% of these were observed just once. In total, the top ten clones hold 3% to 4.5% of the sample. The sequence is built from TRBV14 and TRBJ2-7; the junction holds 11 bases that match TRBD1. The sequence derives from a human donor with non-small cell lung cancer who had a partial response to radiotherapy plus ipilimumab. Some clones in this sample may be carry-over from other donors' samples. Sequences were derived from peripheral blood, sampled from a patient treated with radiotherapy plus ipilimumab. The CDR3: CASSRGQGANDEQYF. The nucleotide sequence is TGTGCCAGCAGCCGTGGACAGGGGGCTAACGACGAGCAGTACTTC. Full variable domain (CDR3 extended with the reference TRBV14 and TRBJ2-7 proteins): EAGVTQFPSHSVIEKGQTVTLRCDPISGHDNLYWYRRVMGKEIKFLLHFVKESKQDESGMPNNRFLAERTGGTYSTLKVQPAELEDSGVYFCASSRGQGANDEQYFGPGTRLTVT.